The next 17 T cell receptor beta chains were all read from a single sample in a study of T cells in Graves' hyperthyroidism and ophthalmopathy. It was RNA transcripts that yielded the amplified TCR beta CDR3 regions. When the TCR CDR3 underwent first-round RT-PCR, the HTBI primer set was used. TCRdb fed the multiplex PCR reads into MiXCR, producing one record per CDR3 protein. Of about 410,000 distinct CDR3 sequences detected, roughly 15% appear once; the ten largest clones hold around 13%. Input material: blood. The source is a man in his late teens or twenties with Graves' ophthalmopathy.

This clonotype was counted at least ten times. J is TRBJ2-7 and V is TRBV10-3, with D perhaps matching TRBD1 (6 bases). With 3 bases removed from V and 4 bases from J, the gap between germline ends came to 16 bases. Germline V gene sequence: CDR1 ENHRY, CDR2 SYGVKD. The CDR3 sequence is 15 residues long. The DNA for the CDR3 is TGTGCCATCAGTGACCATCCCGGACAGCGGTACGAGCAGTACTTC. Protein product: CAISDHPGQRYEQYF.

The sample holds many counts of this clonotype. The genes are TRBV6-1 and TRBJ2-3; 9 bases align to TRBD2. J lost 2 bases, V lost 3 bases, and 3 bases had no gene match. The germline V gene has CDR1 MNHNS and CDR2 SASEGT. This CDR3 region has 15 residues. This chain's CDR3 is CASSERGGNTDTQYF. CDR3 DNA: TGTGCCAGCAGTGAGCGGGGGGGAAACACAGATACGCAGTATTTT.

This clonotype was seen repeatedly, ten times or more. This rearrangement joins TRBV18 to TRBJ2-1, with unresolved D. The CDR3 runs to 13 residues. Germline V gene data show CDR1 as KGHSH and CDR2 as LQKENI. Between the trimmed V and J ends, which lost 6 bases and 8 bases, there was a span of 14 bases. The CDR3 region is CASSPSQEDEQFF. In nucleotides, the CDR3 is TGTGCCAGCTCCCCGTCCCAAGAAGATGAGCAGTTCTTC.

This clonotype was observed a handful of times. V is TRBV10-2 and J is TRBJ2-7; TRBD2 might be the D (5 bases). Trimming took off 7 bases at V and 2 bases at J, with 12 bases between the two ends. This CDR3 has 13 residues. Germline CDR1 is WSHSY and CDR2 is SAAADI. CDR3 region: CASKGHGAYEQYF. The CDR3 DNA sequence: TGCGCCAGCAAAGGTCACGGGGCCTACGAGCAGTACTTC.

For this clonotype: A much bigger clone sits one base away, suggesting this may be a read error. This CDR3 is CASSEDRFHEQYF. CDR3 coding DNA: TGTGCCAGCAGTGAGGACAGATTCCACGAGCAGTACTTC. The rearrangement links TRBV2 to TRBJ2-7; D is possibly TRBD1 (6 bases). The V and J ends lost 3 bases and 5 bases respectively, with 11 bases between them. The CDR3 contains 13 residues. CDR1 SNHLY and CDR2 FYNNEI come from the germline V gene.

Ten or more counts support this clonotype. The chain recombines TRBV20-1 with TRBJ2-2; 7 bases are shared with TRBD1. Germline CDR1 and CDR2: DFQATT and SNEGSKA (reference sequence). The CDR3 consists of 14 residues. V shed 3 bases and J 6 bases; nucleotides not matched to a gene: 7. The DNA for the CDR3 is TGCAGTGCTAGCAGACAGGGAAGACCCGGGGAGCTGTTTTTT. Its protein is CSASRQGRPGELFF.

Ten or more counts support this clonotype. V gene TRBV3-1 combines with J gene TRBJ1-1; 9 bases map to TRBD1. After removal of 2 bases from V and 11 bases from J, the junction contained 9 bases not matched to a gene. The CDR3 consists of 14 residues. CDR1 is LGHDT and CDR2 is YNNKEL in the germline V gene (reference sequence). CDR3 DNA: TGTGCCAGCAGCCAATCCGGGACAGGGCGTTCGGCTTTCTTT. Translated: CASSQSGTGRSAFF.

J is TRBJ1-1 and V is TRBV6-1, with 9 nucleotides matching TRBD1. Germline CDR1 reads MNHNS; CDR2 reads SASEGT. V dropped 7 bases and J dropped 4; count of bases not matched to a gene: 10. The CDR3 is 15 residues long. CDR3 amino acids: CASNLQGADGTEAFF. In DNA form, the CDR3 reads TGTGCCAGCAACCTACAGGGGGCTGACGGCACTGAAGCTTTCTTT.

The chain carries TRBV19 and TRBJ2-3; either TRBD1 or TRBD2 may supply D (5 bases each). The V end lost 6 bases, the J end lost 4 bases, and 26 bases lay between the germline ends. Germline V CDR1 and CDR2: LNHDA, SQIVND (reference sequence). The CDR3 runs to 18 residues. In DNA form, the CDR3 reads TGTGCCAGTAGCACCAGTGCCGGTAGGGACGGCAACTCAGATACGCAGTATTTT. Translation: CASSTSAGRDGNSDTQYF. Drawing the rest from reference TRBV19 and TRBJ2-3, the complete variable domain is DGGITQSPKYLFRKEGQNVTLSCEQNLNHDAMYWYRQDPGQGLRLIYYSQIVNDFQKGDIAEGYSVSREKKESFPLTVTSAQKNPTAFYLCASSTSAGRDGNSDTQYFGPGTRLTVL.

This clonotype has at least ten counts. This sequence joins TRBV5-1 and TRBJ1-4, with a tentative D call TRBD1 (5 bases). The CDR3 loop spans 19 amino acids. Germline V lookup: CDR1 SGHRS, CDR2 YFSETQ. Trimming removed 2 bases from V and 0 bases from J, with 20 bases in between. Here the CDR3 reads CASSFFGGSPLATNEKLFF. CDR3 sequence (DNA): TGCGCCAGCAGCTTCTTCGGGGGATCCCCACTTGCAACTAATGAAAAACTGTTTTTT.

This clonotype has more than one count but fewer than ten. The V and J genes are TRBV19 and TRBJ1-6; unclear D gene. Trimming took off 5 bases at V and 5 bases at J, with 7 bases between the two ends. The CDR3 is made up of 13 amino acids. CDR1 and CDR2 from the germline V gene are LNHDA and SQIVND (reference sequence). CDR3 region: CASSELDNSPLHF. The CDR3 bases are TGTGCCAGTAGTGAGCTTGATAATTCACCCCTCCACTTT.

This clonotype has at least ten counts. This chain joins TRBV7-9 and TRBJ2-5, with TRBD1 matching over 7 bases. Germline V gene lookup returns CDR1 SEHNR and CDR2 FQNEAQ (reference sequence). V dropped 5 bases and J dropped 5; count of bases not matched to a gene: 5. The CDR3 is 13 amino acids. The CDR3, as DNA: TGTGCCAGCAGCCACAGGGGCCGGGAGACCCAGTACTTC. Its protein is CASSHRGRETQYF.

This clonotype was seen at least ten times. This chain joins TRBV5-6 and TRBJ2-5; D gene uncertain. CDR3 length: 17 amino acids. Germline lookup yields CDR1 SGHDT and CDR2 YYEEEE. The V gene lost 5 bases and the J gene lost 5 bases, with 25 bases spanning the gap. CDR3 in DNA: TGTGCCAGCAGACAGATCCACACTGAGACCCGGTTGGAGACCCAGTACTTC. As protein: CASRQIHTETRLETQYF.

This clonotype came up many times. The chain couples TRBV7-9 to TRBJ1-2; tentatively, D is TRBD1 (6 bases). The CDR3 is made up of 15 amino acids. V was trimmed by 1 base and J by 4 bases, leaving 13 bases between them. Germline values: CDR1 SEHNR, CDR2 FQNEAQ (reference sequence). The CDR3 DNA reads TGTGCCAGCAGCTTAGAGCGGACAGCTATCTATGGCTACACCTTC. Amino acids: CASSLERTAIYGYTF.

This clonotype was seen many times. This rearrangement joins TRBV5-1 to TRBJ2-1; no reliable D call. The CDR3 extends over 13 amino acids. Germline-derived CDR1 and CDR2 are SGHRS and YFSETQ. With 2 bases removed from V and 7 bases from J, the gap between germline ends came to 10 bases. CDR3 DNA sequence: TGCGCCAGCAGCTTTCAGGATCGAAATGAGCAGTTCTTC. Translation: CASSFQDRNEQFF.

The sample holds a few counts of this clonotype. The chain joins TRBV7-8 to TRBJ2-6; 15 positions match TRBD2. From germline, CDR1 is SGHVS and CDR2 FQNEAQ. CDR3 size: 20 residues. Unmatched junction bases numbered 5, after V lost 1 base and J lost 1 base. The CDR3 region has the DNA TGTGCCAGCAGCTTAGTAAGGACTAGCGGGAGGGCATCTGGGGCCAACGTCCTGACTTTC. Translation gives CASSLVRTSGRASGANVLTF.

The genes are TRBV29-1 and TRBJ1-3; D remains unclear. The CDR3 totals 15 residues. From germline, CDR1 is SQVTM and CDR2 ANQGSEA. Trimming took 1 base from V and 4 from J, leaving 14 bases between them. The chain's CDR3 is CSVEGPTSVGNTIYF. Here the CDR3 DNA reads TGCAGCGTTGAAGGGCCCACCTCCGTGGGAAACACCATATATTTT.